The text below deals with one T cell receptor (beta chain). This sample was taken from a study of blood T cell repertoires in COVID-19. The germline CDR1 and CDR2 sequences are KGHDR and SFDVKD. The CDR3 consists of 15 residues. Germline trimming cut 10 bases from V and 4 bases from J; bases unmatched to any gene: 11. TCRdb's table, derived via immunoSEQ multiplex PCR, lists solely in-frame clones and lacks some. The table has approximately 40,000 clones, roughly 78% seen once. The sequence was collected from a man at least 80 years old with active or convalescent COVID-19. The chain joins TRBV24-1 to TRBJ2-1; 8 nucleotides align to TRBD1. The sample taken for sequencing was peripheral blood. CDR3 amino acids: CATSSAGQGYNEQFF. CDR3 nucleotide sequence: TGTGCCACTTCCTCGGCCGGACAGGGTTACAATGAGCAGTTCTTC.